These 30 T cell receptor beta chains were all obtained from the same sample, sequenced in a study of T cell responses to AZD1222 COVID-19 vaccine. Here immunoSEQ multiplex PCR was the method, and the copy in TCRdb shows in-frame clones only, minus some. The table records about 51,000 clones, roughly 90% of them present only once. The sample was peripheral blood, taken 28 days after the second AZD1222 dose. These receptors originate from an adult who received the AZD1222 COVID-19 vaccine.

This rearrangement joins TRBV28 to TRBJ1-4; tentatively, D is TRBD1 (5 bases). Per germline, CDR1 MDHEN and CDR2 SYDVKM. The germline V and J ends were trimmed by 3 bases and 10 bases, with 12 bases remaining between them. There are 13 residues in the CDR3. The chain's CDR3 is CASSFPGTVKLFF. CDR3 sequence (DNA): TGTGCCAGCAGTTTTCCCGGGACGGTAAAACTGTTTTTT. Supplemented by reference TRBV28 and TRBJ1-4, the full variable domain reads DVKVTQSSRYLVKRTGEKVFLECVQDMDHENMFWYRQDPGLGLRLIYFSYDVKMKEKGDIPEGYSVSREKKERFSLILESASTNQTSMYLCASSFPGTVKLFFGSGTQLSVL.

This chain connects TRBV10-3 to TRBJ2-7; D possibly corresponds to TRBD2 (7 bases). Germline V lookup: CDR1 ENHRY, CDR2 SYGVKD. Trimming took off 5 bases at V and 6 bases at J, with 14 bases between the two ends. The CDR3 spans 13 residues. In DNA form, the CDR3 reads TGTGCCATCAGTACAGGGAGGGATCGCGAGCAGTACTTC. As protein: CAISTGRDREQYF.

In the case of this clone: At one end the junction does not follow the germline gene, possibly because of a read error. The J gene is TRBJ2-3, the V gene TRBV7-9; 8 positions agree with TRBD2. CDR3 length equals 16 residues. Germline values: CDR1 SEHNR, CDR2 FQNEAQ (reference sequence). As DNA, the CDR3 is TGCACCGGGCGGGAGGTAGCGGGCACCCGGAGGGATACGCAGTATTTT. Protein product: CTGREVAGTRRDTQYF.

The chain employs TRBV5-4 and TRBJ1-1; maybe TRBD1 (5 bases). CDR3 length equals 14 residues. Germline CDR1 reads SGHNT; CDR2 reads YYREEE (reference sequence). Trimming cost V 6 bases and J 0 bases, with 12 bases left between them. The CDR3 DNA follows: TGTGCCAGCAACCCCGGGACGTTGAACACTGAAGCTTTCTTT. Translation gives CASNPGTLNTEAFF.

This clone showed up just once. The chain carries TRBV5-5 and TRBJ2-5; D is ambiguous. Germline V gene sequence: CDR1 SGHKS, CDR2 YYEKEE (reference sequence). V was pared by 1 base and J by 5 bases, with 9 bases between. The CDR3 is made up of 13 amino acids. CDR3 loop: CASSLPSEETQYF. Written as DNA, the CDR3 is TGTGCCAGCAGCTTGCCCAGCGAGGAGACCCAGTACTTC.

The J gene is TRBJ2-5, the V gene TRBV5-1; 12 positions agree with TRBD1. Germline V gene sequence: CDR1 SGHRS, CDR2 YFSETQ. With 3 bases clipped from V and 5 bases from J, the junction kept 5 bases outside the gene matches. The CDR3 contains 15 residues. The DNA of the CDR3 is TGCGCCAGCAGCTGGGACAGGGGGCTCAGGGAGACCCAGTACTTC. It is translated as CASSWDRGLRETQYF.

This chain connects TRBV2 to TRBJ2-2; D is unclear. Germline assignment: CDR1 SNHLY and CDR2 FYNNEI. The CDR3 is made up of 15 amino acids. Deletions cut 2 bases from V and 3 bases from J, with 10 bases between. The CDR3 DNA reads TGTGCCAGCAGTGAAACGGGCGCCTACACCGGGGAGCTGTTTTTT. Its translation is CASSETGAYTGELFF.

The CDR3 sequence is CASSPQVNSYEQYF. DNA of the CDR3: TGTGCCAGCAGCCCACAGGTGAACTCCTACGAGCAGTACTTC. V is TRBV7-4 and J is TRBJ2-7; maybe TRBD1 (5 bases). Deletions cut 5 bases from V and 0 bases from J, with 11 bases between. The CDR3 sequence is 14 residues long. Germline V gene data show CDR1 as SGHVT and CDR2 as SQSDAQ.

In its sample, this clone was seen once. The CDR3 bases are TGTGCCAGCAGCCCCCAGGGGCTGGGCTCACCCCTCCACTTT. Its protein product is CASSPQGLGSPLHF. The chain employs TRBV7-2 and TRBJ1-6; perhaps TRBD1 as D (6 bases). The ends were cut back, 5 bases at V and 10 bases at J, with 15 bases in the middle. The CDR3 extends over 14 amino acids. Germline V lookup: CDR1 SGHTA, CDR2 FQGNSA.

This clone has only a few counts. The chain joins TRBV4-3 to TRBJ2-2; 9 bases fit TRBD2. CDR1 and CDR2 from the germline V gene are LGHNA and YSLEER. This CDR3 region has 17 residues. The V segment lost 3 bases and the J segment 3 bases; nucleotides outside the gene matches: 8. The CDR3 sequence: CASSHLAGRADTGELFF. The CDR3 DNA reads TGCGCCAGCAGCCACCTAGCGGGGAGGGCCGACACCGGGGAGCTGTTTTTT.

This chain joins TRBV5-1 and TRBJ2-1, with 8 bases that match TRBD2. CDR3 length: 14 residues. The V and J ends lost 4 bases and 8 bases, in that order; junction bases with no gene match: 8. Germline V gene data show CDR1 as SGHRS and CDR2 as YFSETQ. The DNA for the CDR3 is TGCGCCAGCAGCACGAGCGGGAGAGGGGATGAGCAGTTCTTC. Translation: CASSTSGRGDEQFF.

The CDR3 region is CASRTDLRTDTQYF. In DNA form, the CDR3 reads TGCGCCAGCAGGACTGACCTTAGGACAGATACGCAGTATTTT. The chain uses TRBV5-1 and TRBJ2-3; the D is unclear. The CDR3 contains 14 residues. Per the germline V gene, CDR1 is SGHRS and CDR2 is YFSETQ. Trimming removed 5 bases at V and 3 bases at J, with 13 bases between.

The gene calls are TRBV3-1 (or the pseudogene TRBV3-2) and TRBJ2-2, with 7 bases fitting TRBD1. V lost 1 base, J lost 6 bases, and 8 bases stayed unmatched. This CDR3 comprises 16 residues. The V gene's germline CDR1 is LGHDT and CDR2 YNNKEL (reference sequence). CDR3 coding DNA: TGTGCCAGCAGCCAAGGGACAGGCTTGTCTGCCGGGGAGCTGTTTTTT. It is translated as CASSQGTGLSAGELFF.

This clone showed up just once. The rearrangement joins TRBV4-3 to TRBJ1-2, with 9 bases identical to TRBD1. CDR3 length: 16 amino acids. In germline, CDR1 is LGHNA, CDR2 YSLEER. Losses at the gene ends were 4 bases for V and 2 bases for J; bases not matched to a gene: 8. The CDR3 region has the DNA TGCGCCAGCAGCCGGGGGACAGGGACTGGAAACTATGGCTACACCTTC. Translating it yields CASSRGTGTGNYGYTF.

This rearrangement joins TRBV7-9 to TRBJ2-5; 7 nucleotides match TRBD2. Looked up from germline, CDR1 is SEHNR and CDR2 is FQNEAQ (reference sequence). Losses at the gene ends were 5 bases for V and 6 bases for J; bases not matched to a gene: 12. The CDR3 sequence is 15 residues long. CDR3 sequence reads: CASSPSGAGRKTQYF. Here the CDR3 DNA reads TGTGCCAGCAGCCCATCAGGAGCGGGAAGGAAGACCCAGTACTTC.

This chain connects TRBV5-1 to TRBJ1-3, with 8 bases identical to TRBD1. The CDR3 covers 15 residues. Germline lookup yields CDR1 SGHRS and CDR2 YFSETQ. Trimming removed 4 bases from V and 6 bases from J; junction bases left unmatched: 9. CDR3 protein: CASSPGQGVANTIYF. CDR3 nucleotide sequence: TGCGCCAGCAGCCCTGGACAGGGAGTAGCAAACACCATATATTTT. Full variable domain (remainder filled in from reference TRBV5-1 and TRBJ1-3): KAGVTQTPRYLIKTRGQQVTLSCSPISGHRSVSWYQQTPGQGLQFLFEYFSETQRNKGNFPGRFSGRQFSNSRSEMNVSTLELGDSALYLCASSPGQGVANTIYFGEGSWLTVV.

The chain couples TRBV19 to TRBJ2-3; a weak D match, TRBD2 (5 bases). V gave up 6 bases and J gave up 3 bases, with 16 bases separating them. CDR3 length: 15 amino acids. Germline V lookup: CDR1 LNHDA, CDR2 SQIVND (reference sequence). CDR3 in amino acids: CASSRSNWRTDTQYF. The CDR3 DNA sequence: TGTGCCAGTAGCCGTTCGAACTGGAGGACAGATACGCAGTATTTT.

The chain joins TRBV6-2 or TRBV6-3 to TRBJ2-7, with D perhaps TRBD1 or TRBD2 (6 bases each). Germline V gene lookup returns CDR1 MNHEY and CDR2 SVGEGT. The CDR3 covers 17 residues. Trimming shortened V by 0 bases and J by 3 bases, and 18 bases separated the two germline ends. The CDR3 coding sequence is TGTGCCAGCAGTTACTCGAGAGGGGGAGGCTTCGTCTACGAGCAGTACTTC. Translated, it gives CASSYSRGGGFVYEQYF.

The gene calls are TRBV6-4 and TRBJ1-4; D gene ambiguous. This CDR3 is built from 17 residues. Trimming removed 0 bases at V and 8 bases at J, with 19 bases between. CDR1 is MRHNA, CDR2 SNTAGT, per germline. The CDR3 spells CASSDSILRRGREKLFF. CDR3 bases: TGTGCCAGCAGTGACTCGATTCTGAGGCGGGGTAGGGAAAAACTGTTTTTT.

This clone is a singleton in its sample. CDR3 sequence (DNA): TGTGCCAGCAGTTACGGGGACTCCTTGAGAAATGAGCAGTTCTTC. Amino acids: CASSYGDSLRNEQFF. The chain joins TRBV6-5 to TRBJ2-1; a weak D match, TRBD2 (6 bases). The V gene's germline CDR1 is MNHEY and CDR2 SVGAGI. V was clipped by 2 bases and J by 7 bases, with 15 bases between them. The CDR3 length is 15 residues.

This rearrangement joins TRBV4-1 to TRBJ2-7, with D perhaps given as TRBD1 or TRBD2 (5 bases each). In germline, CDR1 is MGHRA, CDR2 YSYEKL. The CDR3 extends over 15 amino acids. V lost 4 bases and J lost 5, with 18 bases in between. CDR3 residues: CASSLRGRDLDEQYF. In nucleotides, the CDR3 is TGCGCCAGCAGCCTGAGGGGCAGGGACCTTGACGAGCAGTACTTC.

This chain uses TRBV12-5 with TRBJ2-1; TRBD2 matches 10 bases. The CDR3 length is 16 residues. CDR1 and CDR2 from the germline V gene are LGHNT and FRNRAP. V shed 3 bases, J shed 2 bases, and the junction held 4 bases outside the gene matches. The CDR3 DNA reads TGTGCTAGTGGTTTTGAAACTAGCGGGACCTACAATGAGCAGTTCTTC. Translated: CASGFETSGTYNEQFF.

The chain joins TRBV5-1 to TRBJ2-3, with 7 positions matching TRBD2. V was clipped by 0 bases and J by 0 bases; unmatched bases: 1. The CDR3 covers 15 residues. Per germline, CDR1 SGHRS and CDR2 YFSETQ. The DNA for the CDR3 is TGCGCCAGCAGCTTGGGGGACTACAGCACAGATACGCAGTATTTT. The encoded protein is CASSLGDYSTDTQYF.

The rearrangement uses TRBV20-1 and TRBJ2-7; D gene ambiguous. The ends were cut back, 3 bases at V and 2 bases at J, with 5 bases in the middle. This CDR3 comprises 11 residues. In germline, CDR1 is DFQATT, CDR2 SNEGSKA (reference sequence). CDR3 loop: CSARGPYEQYF. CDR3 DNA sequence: TGCAGTGCTAGGGGCCCCTACGAGCAGTACTTC.

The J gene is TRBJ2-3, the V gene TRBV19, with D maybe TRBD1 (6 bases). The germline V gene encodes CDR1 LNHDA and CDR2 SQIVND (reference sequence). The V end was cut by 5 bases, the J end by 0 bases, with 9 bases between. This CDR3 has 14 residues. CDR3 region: CASSFRGSTDTQYF. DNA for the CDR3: TGTGCCAGTAGTTTCAGGGGTAGCACAGATACGCAGTATTTT.

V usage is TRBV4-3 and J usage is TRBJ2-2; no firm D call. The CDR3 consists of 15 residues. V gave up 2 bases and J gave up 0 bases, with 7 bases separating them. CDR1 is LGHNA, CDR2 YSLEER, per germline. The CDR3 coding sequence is TGCGCCAGCAGCCAACCTGCCGCGAACACCGGGGAGCTGTTTTTT. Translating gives CASSQPAANTGELFF.

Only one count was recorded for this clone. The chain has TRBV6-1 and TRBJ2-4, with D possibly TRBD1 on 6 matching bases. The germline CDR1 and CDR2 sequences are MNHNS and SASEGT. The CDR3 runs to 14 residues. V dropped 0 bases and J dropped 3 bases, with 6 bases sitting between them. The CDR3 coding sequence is TGTGCCAGCAGTGAAGCAGGGGGCAAAAACATTCAGTACTTC. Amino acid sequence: CASSEAGGKNIQYF.

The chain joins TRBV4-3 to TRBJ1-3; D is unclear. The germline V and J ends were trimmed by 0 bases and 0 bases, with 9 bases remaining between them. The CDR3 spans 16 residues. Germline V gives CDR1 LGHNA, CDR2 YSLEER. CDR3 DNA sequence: TGCGCCAGCAGCCAAGACGGGCAGATCTCTGGAAACACCATATATTTT. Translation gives CASSQDGQISGNTIYF.

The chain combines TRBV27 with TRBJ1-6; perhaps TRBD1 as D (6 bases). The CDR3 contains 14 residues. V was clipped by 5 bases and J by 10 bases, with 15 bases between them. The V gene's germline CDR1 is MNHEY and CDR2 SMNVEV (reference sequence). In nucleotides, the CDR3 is TGTGCCAGCAGTAGACAGGCTTTTGGATCACCCCTCCACTTT. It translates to CASSRQAFGSPLHF.

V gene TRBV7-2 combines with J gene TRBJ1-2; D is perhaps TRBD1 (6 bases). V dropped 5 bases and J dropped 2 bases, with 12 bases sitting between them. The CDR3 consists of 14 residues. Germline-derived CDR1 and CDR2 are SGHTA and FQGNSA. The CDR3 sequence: CASSLDRRNYGYTF. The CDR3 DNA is TGTGCCAGCAGCCTCGACAGGCGAAACTATGGCTACACCTTC.